These 27 T cell receptor beta chains share one sample of origin, sequenced in a study of shared clonotypes between healthy human individuals. Produced via immunoSEQ multiplex PCR; TCRdb's table is partial and in-frame only. The sample has more than 1,200,000 clones, roughly 98.5% seen once; the top ten hold approximately 0.4%. Sequencing used naive CD4+ T cells sorted from blood. Subset meaning: CD45RA+ positively selected. These receptors were obtained from a young man in good health.

The chain employs TRBV25-1 and TRBJ2-6; D gene ambiguous. The CDR3 runs 13 residues. The V and J ends lost 6 bases and 2 bases respectively, with 5 bases between them. Germline CDR1 MGHDK, CDR2 SYGVNS. CDR3 loop: CASSNPGANVLTF. In DNA, the CDR3 is TGTGCCAGCAGCAACCCTGGGGCCAACGTCCTGACTTTC.

The genes are TRBV14 and TRBJ2-2, with TRBD2 matching 10 bases. CDR3 length equals 18 residues. V was clipped by 0 bases and J by 4 bases; unmatched bases: 8. Germline values: CDR1 SGHDN, CDR2 FVKESK. Here the CDR3 reads CASSQDAASGRRTGELFF. The CDR3 nucleotides read TGTGCCAGCAGCCAAGATGCGGCTAGCGGGAGACGCACCGGGGAGCTGTTTTTT.

As to this clone: Other DNA sequences in this sample translate to the same CDR3. The rearrangement uses TRBV9 and TRBJ2-5; D gene uncertain. This CDR3 has 13 amino acids. Germline V gives CDR1 SGDLS, CDR2 YYNGEE. Trimming pared 3 bases from V and 0 bases from J, leaving 6 bases between. The CDR3 DNA reads as TGTGCCAGCAGCGCCCGTAACCAAGAGACCCAGTACTTC. Translating it yields CASSARNQETQYF.

The chain carries TRBV6-6 and TRBJ1-5; 10 bases match TRBD1. The CDR3 loop spans 15 amino acids. The V gene's germline CDR1 is MNHNY and CDR2 SVGAGI (reference sequence). V shed 6 bases, J shed 4 bases, and the junction held 6 bases outside the gene matches. In DNA, the CDR3 is TGTGCCAGCAGGCAGACAGGGGGCGGTAATCAGCCCCAGCATTTT. Translated: CASRQTGGGNQPQHF.

J is TRBJ2-5 and V is TRBV29-1; 9 bases match TRBD2. The ends lost 7 bases at V and 4 bases at J; junction bases unmatched: 4. CDR1 SQVTM and CDR2 ANQGSEA come from the germline V gene. The CDR3 is 12 amino acids. The CDR3 DNA follows: TGCAGCGGCACTAGCGGGTCAGAGACCCAGTACTTC. Protein: CSGTSGSETQYF.

This clone was found once. V gene TRBV19 combines with J gene TRBJ2-2; 10 nucleotides line up with TRBD1. V dropped 4 bases and J dropped 7; count of bases not matched to a gene: 3. Germline values: CDR1 LNHDA, CDR2 SQIVND (reference sequence). CDR3 length: 14 residues. CDR3 sequence (DNA): TGTGCCAGTAGTAGGGACAGGGGTGGCGGGGAGCTGTTTTTT. This gives the protein CASSRDRGGGELFF.

The chain is built from TRBV11-2 and TRBJ1-5; D is perhaps TRBD1 (5 bases). Trimming stripped 5 bases from V and 4 bases from J, with 9 bases between. This CDR3 comprises 13 residues. CDR1 is SGHAT and CDR2 is FQNNGV in the germline V gene. The CDR3 coding sequence is TGTGCCAGCAGCCGGGGGGGTAATCAGCCCCAGCATTTT. Its translation is CASSRGGNQPQHF.

This chain connects TRBV28 to TRBJ1-1; D gene unclear. This CDR3 contains 14 residues. V lost 5 bases and J lost 0, with 10 bases in between. Germline loops: CDR1 MDHEN, CDR2 SYDVKM. The DNA for the CDR3 is TGTGCCAGCAGTAGCCCACCCATGAACACTGAAGCTTTCTTT. As protein: CASSSPPMNTEAFF.

The chain joins TRBV5-8 to TRBJ2-1; D is perhaps TRBD2 (6 bases). V lost 4 bases, J lost 9 bases, and 20 bases lay in between. The CDR3 is made up of 15 amino acids. Germline V CDR1 and CDR2: SGHTS, YDEGEE. The CDR3 protein is CASSTRGTWGSEQFF. CDR3 coding DNA: TGTGCCAGCAGCACTCGGGGGACGTGGGGTAGTGAGCAGTTCTTC.

This chain joins TRBV27 and TRBJ1-4; 8 bases are a match to TRBD1. The CDR3 has 15 residues. Germline V lookup: CDR1 MNHEY, CDR2 SMNVEV (reference sequence). The ends lost 5 bases at V and 8 bases at J; junction bases unmatched: 10. CDR3 DNA sequence: TGTGCCAGCAGTCCCCGGGACAGGACGTCGGAAAAACTGTTTTTT. Translation gives CASSPRDRTSEKLFF.

This clone was recorded once. The chain recombines TRBV4-2 with TRBJ2-2, with a tentative D call TRBD1 (5 bases). The CDR3 is 16 residues long. The germline V gene has CDR1 LGHNA and CDR2 YNFKEQ. The V and J ends lost 0 bases and 3 bases respectively, with 11 bases between them. The CDR3: CASSQDPGLDTGELFF. The CDR3, as DNA: TGTGCCAGCAGCCAAGATCCAGGGTTGGACACCGGGGAGCTGTTTTTT.

This rearrangement joins TRBV5-4 to TRBJ1-5, with 12 bases fitting TRBD1. This CDR3 spans 17 amino acids. Germline trimming cut 2 bases from V and 5 bases from J; bases unmatched to any gene: 8. The V gene's germline CDR1 is SGHNT and CDR2 YYREEE (reference sequence). The CDR3 DNA is TGTGCCAGCAGCTTAGGGGGGACAGGGGGCTTTGATCAGCCCCAGCATTTT. Translating it yields CASSLGGTGGFDQPQHF. The full variable domain, completed using reference TRBV5-4 and TRBJ1-5, is ETGVTQSPTHLIKTRGQQVTLRCSSQSGHNTVSWYQQALGQGPQFIFQYYREEENGRGNFPPRFSGLQFPNYSSELNVNALELDDSALYLCASSLGGTGGFDQPQHFGDGTRLSIL.

The V and J genes are TRBV9 and TRBJ2-6; weak D call: TRBD1 (5 bases). The V end lost 0 bases, the J end lost 0 bases, and 19 bases lay between the germline ends. Per germline, CDR1 SGDLS and CDR2 YYNGEE. CDR3 length: 20 residues. The CDR3 reads CASSVATGTSSTSGANVLTF. In nucleotides, the CDR3 is TGTGCCAGCAGCGTAGCTACAGGAACCAGTTCGACCTCTGGGGCCAACGTCCTGACTTTC.

The chain combines TRBV2 with TRBJ2-1; TRBD1 matches at 7 bases. Germline values: CDR1 SNHLY, CDR2 FYNNEI. V shed 7 bases, J shed 0 bases, and the junction held 9 bases outside the gene matches. The CDR3 runs 16 residues. The CDR3 loop is CASTQMRDSSYNEQFF. The CDR3 coding sequence is TGTGCCAGCACCCAAATGAGGGACAGCTCCTACAATGAGCAGTTCTTC.

This chain connects TRBV13 to TRBJ2-7; 13 bases line up with TRBD2. Germline V lookup: CDR1 PRHDT, CDR2 FYEKMQ (reference sequence). After removal of 3 bases from V and 4 bases from J, the junction contained 0 bases not matched to a gene. The CDR3 spans 14 residues. CDR3 amino acids: CASSLGLAGYEQYF. CDR3 sequence (DNA): TGTGCCAGCAGCTTGGGACTAGCGGGATACGAGCAGTACTTC.

This chain joins TRBV7-3 and TRBJ2-6, with D possibly TRBD1 on 6 matching bases. The V end was cut by 4 bases, the J end by 1 base, with 8 bases between. CDR1 is SGHTA, CDR2 FQGTGA, per germline. The CDR3 totals 15 residues. CDR3 sequence reads: CASSSDRSGANVLTF. For the CDR3, the DNA is TGTGCCAGCAGCTCAGACAGGTCTGGGGCCAACGTCCTGACTTTC.

This clone was recorded only once. This chain joins TRBV4-2 and TRBJ2-1; maybe TRBD2 (6 bases). V dropped 1 base and J dropped 4 bases, with 14 bases sitting between them. The CDR3 is 16 amino acids. Germline CDR1 LGHNA, CDR2 YNFKEQ. CDR3 sequence: CASSQAGSGLYNEQFF. The CDR3 region has the DNA TGTGCCAGCAGCCAAGCTGGTAGCGGACTATACAATGAGCAGTTCTTC.

The chain combines TRBV5-5 with TRBJ2-1, with 7 bases lining up with TRBD2. The trim removed 1 base at V and 4 bases at J, leaving 14 bases unmatched. Germline lookup yields CDR1 SGHKS and CDR2 YYEKEE (reference sequence). This CDR3 has 18 residues. CDR3 sequence (DNA): TGTGCCAGCAGCTTGTTTGATGGGCAGTCCGGGGGGTACAATGAGCAGTTCTTC. Protein: CASSLFDGQSGGYNEQFF.

The chain is built from TRBV2 and TRBJ2-7, with a possible D match to TRBD2 (5 bases). The CDR3 has 12 residues. The ends were cut back, 2 bases at V and 9 bases at J, with 11 bases in the middle. Germline loops: CDR1 SNHLY, CDR2 FYNNEI. CDR3 sequence: CASSERGSVQYF. As DNA, the CDR3 is TGTGCCAGCAGTGAAAGAGGGTCTGTGCAGTACTTC.

As concerns this clone: The identical CDR3 is also encoded by other nucleotide sequences in the sample. The J gene is TRBJ2-1, the V gene TRBV18; 13 bases map to TRBD2. J was trimmed by 7 bases and V by 0 bases; bases with no gene match: 3. Germline CDR1 reads KGHSH; CDR2 reads LQKENI. There are 16 residues in the CDR3. The chain's CDR3 is CASSPPTSGRANEQFF. In DNA form, the CDR3 reads TGTGCCAGCTCACCACCCACTAGCGGGAGGGCTAATGAGCAGTTCTTC.

The gene calls are TRBV5-4 and TRBJ2-3; D possibly corresponds to TRBD2 (7 bases). Trimming shortened V by 0 bases and J by 0 bases, and 11 bases separated the two germline ends. CDR1 and CDR2 (germline): SGHNT, YYREEE (reference sequence). This CDR3 is 16 amino acids long. CDR3 nucleotide sequence: TGTGCCAGCAGCTTGGTTGCGGGGGCCAGCACAGATACGCAGTATTTT. It codes for CASSLVAGASTDTQYF.

V gene TRBV4-3 combines with J gene TRBJ1-1, with no clear D. CDR3 length: 15 amino acids. Germline-derived CDR1 and CDR2 are LGHNA and YSLEER. Trimming cost V 1 base and J 0 bases, with 9 bases left between them. This CDR3 reads CASSQGRGLNTEAFF. The CDR3 bases are TGCGCCAGCAGCCAAGGGAGAGGGCTGAACACTGAAGCTTTCTTT.

This clone was seen just once. V gene TRBV2 combines with J gene TRBJ1-1, with D perhaps matching TRBD1 (5 bases). The V end was cut by 4 bases, the J end by 1 base, with 10 bases between. The germline CDR1 and CDR2 sequences are SNHLY and FYNNEI. This CDR3 comprises 14 residues. The CDR3 nucleotides are TGTGCCAGCAGTGTAACCCAGGGGAACACTGAAGCTTTCTTT. It codes for CASSVTQGNTEAFF.

The chain has TRBV4-3 and TRBJ2-2, with 10 bases matching TRBD1. V was pared by 2 bases and J by 5 bases, with 5 bases of the junction left unmatched. Per germline, CDR1 LGHNA and CDR2 YSLEER. The CDR3 totals 16 residues. The CDR3 region has the DNA TGCGCCAGCAGCCAACTTCCGGGACAGGGGACCGGGGAGCTGTTTTTT. Its protein is CASSQLPGQGTGELFF.

This chain joins TRBV10-1 and TRBJ2-7; TRBD2 matches 11 bases. J was trimmed by 3 bases and V by 6 bases; bases with no gene match: 7. The germline V gene has CDR1 WNHNN and CDR2 SYGVQD (reference sequence). The CDR3 is 15 amino acids. The DNA of the CDR3 is TGCGCCAGCAGCCCGGATAGCGGGAGGGTCTACGAGCAGTACTTC. This sequence encodes CASSPDSGRVYEQYF.

A note on this clone: At the DNA level, this CDR3 is encoded by other sequences in the same sample as well. This chain joins TRBV7-9 and TRBJ2-2; D gene ambiguous. Trimming left V 1 base short and J 6 bases short, with 3 bases between. This CDR3 is built from 12 residues. Germline V gives CDR1 SEHNR, CDR2 FQNEAQ (reference sequence). This chain's CDR3 is CASSLGSGELFF. For the CDR3, the DNA is TGTGCCAGCAGCTTAGGGTCCGGGGAGCTGTTTTTT.

The CDR3 sequence is CASGIYNEQFF. CDR3 bases: TGTGCCAGCGGAATTTACAATGAGCAGTTCTTC. This sequence joins TRBV28 and TRBJ2-1; D is uncertain. This CDR3 region has 11 residues. The germline V gene encodes CDR1 MDHEN and CDR2 SYDVKM. V was trimmed by 8 bases and J by 4 bases, leaving 6 bases between them.